This is a list of T cell receptor beta chains from one sample in a study of cytomegalovirus exposure and HLA in healthy donors. Repertoires were generated with immunoSEQ multiplex PCR, while TCRdb's copy carries only in-frame clones and drops some. The data hold under 300,000 clones, with around 90% observed a single time. The sequenced material came from PBMCs. Every receptor here comes from a young woman in good health and CMV-seronegative. The CDR3 runs from the conserved cysteine through the conserved F or W. A D gene is named only where the DNA matches it firmly. A row's size may be missing; if present it is once, few, many or a size class.

j_call	clone_size	cdr3_length	v_call	d_call	cdr3_nt	cdr3_aa
TRBJ1-3	-	15	TRBV19	-	TGTGCCAGTAGTGAAACAGTAAGCTCTGGAAACACCATATATTTT	CASSETVSSGNTIYF
TRBJ1-5	-	13	TRBV27	-	TGTGCCAGCAGGGGACTCCTAAATCAGCCCCAGCATTTT	CASRGLLNQPQHF
TRBJ1-3	-	15	TRBV29-1	-	TGCAGCGTTGTTTTGTATGGAGTCTCTGGAAACACCATATATTTT	CSVVLYGVSGNTIYF
TRBJ1-5	-	11	TRBV20-1	TRBD1	TGCAGTACTCTCGCAGGGGGGCCCCAGCATTTT	CSTLAGGPQHF
TRBJ2-1	-	16	TRBV15	-	TGTGCCACCAGCACCCTCCAGATGGGGAGGCGGGATGAGCAGTTCTTC	CATSTLQMGRRDEQFF
TRBJ2-3	-	15	TRBV28	-	TGTGCCAGCAGCCAAAAACTAGGTTACACAGATACGCAGTATTTT	CASSQKLGYTDTQYF
TRBJ2-2	-	15	TRBV7-9	-	TGTGCCAGCAGCTTAGTCGGGGTCAGCACCGGGGAGCTGTTTTTT	CASSLVGVSTGELFF
TRBJ1-6	-	15	TRBV14	TRBD1	TGTGCCAGCAGCCAAGAGACAGGGGCCGATTCACCCCTCCACTTT	CASSQETGADSPLHF
TRBJ1-3	-	14	TRBV7-9	TRBD1	TGTGCCAGCGCGGGACAGGGGTCTAGAAACACCATATATTTT	CASAGQGSRNTIYF
TRBJ1-4	-	16	TRBV11-2	TRBD1	TGTGCCAGCAGCTTACTCGGACAGGGCAATAATGAAAAACTGTTTTTT	CASSLLGQGNNEKLFF
TRBJ1-5	-	13	TRBV30	TRBD1	TGTGCCTGGAGGGACAGGGGCCATCAGCCCCAGCATTTT	CAWRDRGHQPQHF
TRBJ2-2	-	15	TRBV9	TRBD1	TGTGCCAGCAGCGAACAGGGGGCAAACACCGGGGAGCTGTTTTTT	CASSEQGANTGELFF
TRBJ2-1	-	13	TRBV6-5	-	TGTGCCAGCAGTTTAACGACAGAGAATGAGCAGTTCTTC	CASSLTTENEQFF
TRBJ1-2	once	15	TRBV18	TRBD1	TGTGCCAGCTCACCATCAGCAGGGGGCTCGTATGGCTACACCTTC	CASSPSAGGSYGYTF
TRBJ1-2	once	13	TRBV28	-	TGTGCCAGCAGTTTCAAGGGAGGCTATGGCTACACCTTC	CASSFKGGYGYTF
TRBJ2-3	-	14	TRBV28	-	TGTGCCAGCAGCAGAGGCCCCCGCACAGATACGCAGTATTTT	CASSRGPRTDTQYF
TRBJ1-4	-	18	TRBV5-1	-	TGCGCCAGCAGCTTTGGCAGGCACCCCCCGTTGGTTAATGAAAAACTGTTTTTT	CASSFGRHPPLVNEKLFF
TRBJ2-1	-	11	TRBV19	-	TGTGCCAGTAGTGGAGGGCATGAGCAGTTCTTC	CASSGGHEQFF
TRBJ2-3	-	16	TRBV4-3	TRBD2	TGCGCCAGCAGCCAAGACGTAGGACTAGCGGGGTCTACGCAGTATTTT	CASSQDVGLAGSTQYF
TRBJ2-3	-	16	TRBV9	TRBD2	TGTGCCAGCAGCGTAGAGTCGGGGGGGCCATCAGATACGCAGTATTTT	CASSVESGGPSDTQYF
TRBJ2-5	-	16	TRBV4-1	TRBD1	TGCGCCAGCAGCCCATCCCCCCCGGGACAGCAAGAGACCCAGTACTTC	CASSPSPPGQQETQYF
TRBJ2-3	-	15	TRBV4-1	-	TGCGCCAGCAGCAAGTTTGGGGCAGACCCAGATACGCAGTATTTT	CASSKFGADPDTQYF
TRBJ2-2	-	16	TRBV7-9	TRBD1	TGTGCCAGCAGCTTAACAGGGGGCGCGAACACCGGGGAGCTGTTTTTT	CASSLTGGANTGELFF
TRBJ1-1	-	14	TRBV5-6	TRBD1	TGTGCCAGCAAACCCAGGGGGAGGAACACTGAAGCTTTCTTT	CASKPRGRNTEAFF
TRBJ2-1	few	15	TRBV5-1	-	TGCGCCAGCAGCTTGGAACAGGGCTCCTACAATGAGCAGTTCTTC	CASSLEQGSYNEQFF
TRBJ2-7	-	13	TRBV6-1	TRBD1	TGTGCCAGCAGCGCCGCAGGGGGCGGGGAGCAGTACTTC	CASSAAGGGEQYF
TRBJ1-2	-	16	TRBV4-1	-	TGCGCCAGCAGCCAAGGAGCGTATCCTGCGGCTTATGGCTACACCTTC	CASSQGAYPAAYGYTF
TRBJ1-5	-	13	TRBV7-2	-	TGTGCCAGCAAAACGGGCAGGGAGGCGCCCCAGCATTTT	CASKTGREAPQHF
TRBJ1-1	-	16	TRBV7-6	TRBD1	TGTGCCAGCAGCTTACCTCCGGGACAGATGAACACTGAAGCTTTCTTT	CASSLPPGQMNTEAFF
TRBJ1-5	-	20	TRBV5-1	-	TGCGCCAGCAGCGTCTCTTGGATCCGGGGGATTGGATTCGGCAATCAGCCCCAGCATTTT	CASSVSWIRGIGFGNQPQHF
TRBJ2-2	-	16	TRBV11-2	TRBD2	TGTGCCAGCCGCGGACTAGCGGGGGGGAACACCGGGGAGCTGTTTTTT	CASRGLAGGNTGELFF
TRBJ1-1	once	13	TRBV7-2	-	TGTGCCAGCAGCTTGGCCCAGAACACTGAAGCTTTCTTT	CASSLAQNTEAFF
TRBJ2-1	once	14	TRBV27	-	TGTGCCAGCAGCCCGGGCCTTAGGGGCAATGAGCAGTTCTTC	CASSPGLRGNEQFF
TRBJ2-3	-	15	TRBV5-1	TRBD2	TGCGCCAGCAGCCCGCGGACTAGGAGCACAGATACGCAGTATTTT	CASSPRTRSTDTQYF
TRBJ2-1	-	15	TRBV27	-	TGTGCCAGCAGCCTAGGACAGAGTACCTACAATGAGCAGTTCTTC	CASSLGQSTYNEQFF
TRBJ1-2	-	17	TRBV25-1	TRBD1	TGTGCCAGCAGTGAATCCGGGAGACAGGGCTCTAACTATGGCTACACCTTC	CASSESGRQGSNYGYTF
TRBJ1-1	-	14	TRBV5-6	-	TGTGCCAGCAGCTTTTTCCCTCTCAACACTGAAGCTTTCTTT	CASSFFPLNTEAFF
TRBJ2-3	-	14	TRBV5-1	TRBD2	TGCGCCAGCAGCGGCGGGACTAACACAGATACGCAGTATTTT	CASSGGTNTDTQYF
TRBJ1-4	-	13	TRBV19	-	TGTGCCACAAAGTCAGATTCTAATGAAAAACTGTTTTTT	CATKSDSNEKLFF